Listed below are T cell receptor beta chains from one sample, sequenced in a study of OX40 agonist ivuxolimab in advanced cancers. The assay was immunoSEQ multiplex PCR, and TCRdb's table has in-frame clones only and misses some. The table has tens of thousands of clones, over 75% seen once; the top ten hold approximately 10%. The sequenced sample was CD4+ or CD8+ T cells sorted from blood, obtained in a trial of the OX40 agonist ivuxolimab. The receptors come from an adult with an advanced solid tumor such as melanoma, head and neck, liver or kidney cancer. Each CDR3 is given with its conserved first and last residue. Each record gives: V gene, J gene, clone size, D gene, CDR3 DNA, CDR3 protein. A D gene is named only where the DNA matches it firmly. Part of the rows lack a size; the others show once, few, many or a class for expanded clones.

>TRBV7-2|TRBJ2-7|once|.
TGTGCCACGACCGGGACCCCCCCGAGGGAGCAGTACTTC
CATTGTPPREQYF
>TRBV10-3|TRBJ1-5|.|TRBD1
TGTGCCATCGGACAGGACAGGGGAAATCAGCCCCAGCATTTT
CAIGQDRGNQPQHF
>TRBV7-2|TRBJ1-1|.|.
TGTGCCAGCAGCTTAGTCGGGGGCCAGAACACTGAAGCTTTCTTT
CASSLVGGQNTEAFF
>TRBV19|TRBJ2-1|once|.
TGTGCCAGTAGTACTAACAGCTACAATGAGCAGTTCTTC
CASSTNSYNEQFF
>TRBV4-1|TRBJ2-1|.|TRBD2
TGCGCCAGCAGCCAAGTGGGACTAGCAGACAATGAGCAGTTCTTC
CASSQVGLADNEQFF
>TRBV9|TRBJ1-6|.|TRBD1
TGTGCCAGCAGCCCCGGACAGGGGGATTCACCCCTCCACTTT
CASSPGQGDSPLHF
>TRBV18|TRBJ2-1|few|.
TGTGCCAGCTCACCACCGAACAGCCTCAAACCGGGTTACAATGAGCAGTTCTTC
CASSPPNSLKPGYNEQFF
>TRBV19|TRBJ2-7|.|TRBD1
TGTGCCAGTAGTTCCGGGACAGGGGCCTACGAGCAGTACTTC
CASSSGTGAYEQYF
>TRBV10-2|TRBJ1-6|.|.
TGCGCCAGCAGTGATCAGAGCTCCTATAATTCACCCCTCCACTTT
CASSDQSSYNSPLHF
>TRBV28|TRBJ2-2|.|TRBD2
TGTGCCAGCAGTTTATACAGGCGGGGGACCGGGGAGCTGTTTTTT
CASSLYRRGTGELFF
>TRBV30|TRBJ1-5|.|.
TGTGCCTGGAGTGAGGACAGCAATCAGCCCCAGCATTTT
CAWSEDSNQPQHF
>TRBV7-9|TRBJ1-1|.|.
TGTGCCAGCAGCTTGAGCCTAGGGCCCACTGAAGCTTTCTTT
CASSLSLGPTEAFF
>TRBV7-3|TRBJ2-7|.|.
TGTGCCAGCAGCCACGGGAGTAGCGACACCTACGAGCAGTACTTC
CASSHGSSDTYEQYF
>TRBV29-1|TRBJ2-3|.|.
TGCAGCGTCGCCGGACAGAGCACAGATACGCAGTATTTT
CSVAGQSTDTQYF
>TRBV28|TRBJ2-7|.|.
TGTGCCAGCAGTTCCAGTGGTGGGGACCTCTCCTACGAGCAGTACTTC
CASSSSGGDLSYEQYF
>TRBV6-1|TRBJ2-7|.|.
TGTGCCAGCAACCCCTCGGGCCCTGGCCTCTACGAGCAGTACTTC
CASNPSGPGLYEQYF
>TRBV2|TRBJ2-5|.|.
TGTGCCAGCAGCAACGATGTGTCGGAGGAGACCCAGTACTTC
CASSNDVSEETQYF
>TRBV25-1|TRBJ2-5|.|TRBD1
TGTGCCAGCAGTGAATTGGGGACAGGGTCGTACCAAGAGACCCAGTACTTC
CASSELGTGSYQETQYF
>TRBV6-1|TRBJ2-1|.|TRBD2
TGTGCCAGCAGTGAAGGACTAGCGGGCTACAATGAGCAGTTCTTC
CASSEGLAGYNEQFF
>TRBV5-8|TRBJ2-6|.|TRBD2
TGTGCCAGCAGCTTGTTTAGGGAGGGAAGGTCTGCCAACGTCCTGACTTTC
CASSLFREGRSANVLTF
>TRBV5-1|TRBJ2-7|.|.
TGCGCCAGCAGCTTTGGCGCCGGGTCCTACGAGCAGTACTTC
CASSFGAGSYEQYF
>TRBV7-2|TRBJ1-2|.|.
TGTGCCAGCAGCACACCTCTCGGCTATGGCTACACCTTC
CASSTPLGYGYTF
>TRBV12-5|TRBJ2-5|.|TRBD2
TGTGCTAGTGGTTTGGGAGCGGGGGCACAAGAGACCCAGTACTTC
CASGLGAGAQETQYF
>TRBV7-2|TRBJ2-5|.|.
TGTGCCAGCAGCTTAGTATTTGAGACCCAGTACTTC
CASSLVFETQYF
>TRBV18|TRBJ1-2|.|.
TGTGCCAGCTCACCCGTTTGGACTCTGGAGGGCTACACCTTC
CASSPVWTLEGYTF
>TRBV9|TRBJ2-3|.|.
TGTGCCAGCAGCGTAGTCTCTGGGGGAACAGATACGCAGTATTTT
CASSVVSGGTDTQYF
>TRBV19|TRBJ1-2|once|TRBD1
TGTGCCAGTAGTGTCGACAGGGTTGACTATGGCTACACCTTC
CASSVDRVDYGYTF
>TRBV28|TRBJ1-3|.|.
TGTGCCAGCATTTCTCGAGTCTCTGGAAACACCATATATTTT
CASISRVSGNTIYF
>TRBV2|TRBJ2-1|.|TRBD2
TGTGCCAGCAGTGAAGGGCCGGGAGGGCACTCGGAGCAGTTCTTC
CASSEGPGGHSEQFF
>TRBV28|TRBJ1-4|.|.
TGTGCCAGCAGTCTCGGACAGTATGAAAAACTGTTTTTT
CASSLGQYEKLFF
>TRBV28|TRBJ2-7|.|TRBD2
TGTGCCAGCAGTTCCCTCTGGCTAGCGGGGAGCTCCTACGAGCAGTACTTC
CASSSLWLAGSSYEQYF
>TRBV14|TRBJ1-2|few|TRBD1
TGTGCCAGCAGCCAACGGACAGGGGGCAACTATGGCTACACCTTC
CASSQRTGGNYGYTF
>TRBV9|TRBJ2-3|.|.
TGTGCCAGCAGCTTCTCTAGAGTGGAGGATACGCAGTATTTT
CASSFSRVEDTQYF
>TRBV15|TRBJ2-1|.|TRBD2
TGTGCCACCAGCAAAGGACTAGCCCCCGCTGAGCAGTTCTTC
CATSKGLAPAEQFF
>TRBV30|TRBJ1-6|.|.
TGTGCCTGGAGATTACAGGGTAGCAATTCACCCCTCCACTTT
CAWRLQGSNSPLHF
>TRBV15|TRBJ2-1|once|TRBD2
TGTGCCACCAGCAGAGATACTAGCGGATACAATGAGCAGTTCTTC
CATSRDTSGYNEQFF
>TRBV19|TRBJ1-6|.|TRBD1
TGTGCCAGTAGTCCCCGGACAGGGTTGAATTCACCCCTCCACTTT
CASSPRTGLNSPLHF
>TRBV7-9|TRBJ2-5|.|TRBD1
TGTGCCAGCAGCTTCGGCACAGGGGCCGAGACCCAGTACTTC
CASSFGTGAETQYF
>TRBV10-3|TRBJ2-7|few|.
TGTGCCATCAAGGGTATCCGGTCCTACGAGCAGTACTTC
CAIKGIRSYEQYF
>TRBV7-2|TRBJ1-2|few|.
TGTGCCAGCAGCTTACCCGGCAGGGACTATGGCTACACCTTC
CASSLPGRDYGYTF
>TRBV28|TRBJ1-1|.|.
TGTGCCAGCAGTTTCAGGGGAAGTCCTAGCACTGAAGCTTTCTTT
CASSFRGSPSTEAFF
>TRBV25-1|TRBJ2-1|.|.
TGTGCCAGCAGTGAGAGCCCGGGGCGGGTTAAGACCAATGAGCAGTTCTTC
CASSESPGRVKTNEQFF
>TRBV11-1|TRBJ2-7|.|.
TGTGCCAGCAGCCGGACCGATACGAGCTCCTACGAGCAGTACTTC
CASSRTDTSSYEQYF
>TRBV6-5|TRBJ1-2|.|.
TGTGCCAGCAGTACGAGTATGGGGGACTATGGCTACACCTTC
CASSTSMGDYGYTF
>TRBV29-1|TRBJ2-3|once|.
TGCAGCGTTGAAGAACTCGGCACAGATACGCAGTATTTT
CSVEELGTDTQYF
>TRBV19|TRBJ2-7|.|.
TGTGCCACCCGCCGGGACCACGCGAAGGGGGTCGTATACGAGCAGTACTTC
CATRRDHAKGVVYEQYF
>TRBV9|TRBJ1-2|.|TRBD1
TGTGCCAGCAGCGTTACAGGGGGCGCCTGGGGCTACACCTTC
CASSVTGGAWGYTF
>TRBV18|TRBJ2-5|.|TRBD1
TGTGCCAGCTCACCGCTATCAGGGGGCAGGGAGACCCAGTACTTC
CASSPLSGGRETQYF
>TRBV28|TRBJ2-5|.|TRBD2
TGTGCCAGCAGTTACGTAGCGGGGGCGCGCATCCAGTACTTC
CASSYVAGARIQYF
>TRBV11-1|TRBJ2-5|.|.
TGTGCCAGCAGCCTCGCCCGGCTACCTGGGACCCAGTACTTC
CASSLARLPGTQYF
>TRBV19|TRBJ1-5|once|.
TGTGCCAGTAGTATAGGGCCCGGTGGGGCAGAGCAGCCCCAGCATTTT
CASSIGPGGAEQPQHF
>TRBV30|TRBJ1-4|.|TRBD1
TGTGCCTGGAGTAGGGACAGGGTTAATGAAAAACTGTTTTTT
CAWSRDRVNEKLFF
>TRBV19|TRBJ2-1|.|.
TGTGCCAGTAAGAGATGGGGTGTCAGCTCCTACAATGAGCAGTTCTTC
CASKRWGVSSYNEQFF
>TRBV6-1|TRBJ1-3|.|.
TGTGCCAGCACATCAGACACTGGAAACACCATATATTTT
CASTSDTGNTIYF
>TRBV27|TRBJ1-2|.|TRBD1
TGTGCCAGCCGGGACAGGGAGGTGGAAGGCTACACCTTC
CASRDREVEGYTF
>TRBV15|TRBJ2-1|once|TRBD2
TGTGCCACCAGCAGAACGGCGGGGGGGCAGAACAATGAGCAGTTCTTC
CATSRTAGGQNNEQFF
>TRBV7-2|TRBJ2-7|.|.
TGTGCCAGCAGTCCAGACAGGTATTCTACCTACGAGCAGTACTTC
CASSPDRYSTYEQYF
>TRBV5-4|TRBJ2-5|.|TRBD2
TGTGCCAGCAGCGCTCGGCAGGGACTAGCAGAGACCCAGTACTTC
CASSARQGLAETQYF
>TRBV7-2|TRBJ1-2|once|.
TGTGCCAGCAGCTTAGATGGCAGGGTTGATGGCTACACCTTC
CASSLDGRVDGYTF
>TRBV12-5|TRBJ2-2|.|TRBD2
TGTGCTAGTGGTTTGCCCCAGCGGGAGGGCCAGGTAGATGGGGAGCTGTTTTTT
CASGLPQREGQVDGELFF